The following is a T cell receptor (beta chain) sequence with its context. The sample belongs to a study of cytotoxic CD8 clonotypes in ibrutinib-treated CLL. For the study at large: Partial responses numbered about 24 and complete responses 2; after a median about 74 months, about 14 stayed remitted and about twelve progressed.

There are 12 residues in the CDR3. Germline assignment: CDR1 MGHRA and CDR2 YSYEKL. The germline V and J ends were trimmed by 3 bases and 5 bases, with 8 bases remaining between them. Profiled with immunoSEQ multiplex PCR; TCRdb holds only in-frame clones, not every one. This table holds some 28,000 clones, 62% found once. This sequence originates from a human donor with chronic lymphocytic leukemia. This chain connects TRBV4-1 to TRBJ2-7; D is uncertain. Sequences were derived from PBMCs, sampled before ibrutinib treatment. The CDR3 nucleotides are TGCGCCAGCAGCCACGGCAATAACGAGCAGTACTTC. As protein: CASSHGNNEQYF.